These T cell receptor beta chains were read from a single sample in a study of blood T cell repertoires in COVID-19. Here immunoSEQ multiplex PCR was the method, and the copy in TCRdb shows in-frame clones only, minus some. In the table there are a few hundred thousand clones, roughly 85% of which are singletons. Sequencing was done on a sample of peripheral blood. The receptor set was obtained from a man aged 50-60 years with active or convalescent COVID-19. CDR3s include the opening cysteine and the closing phenylalanine or tryptophan. The order of the fields is D gene, clone size, J gene, V gene, CDR3 DNA, CDR3 protein. D genes are given only for firm matches. Size tells how often a clone was seen (once, few, many) or the class of an expanded clone, and some rows leave it out.

TRBD1 - TRBJ2-7 TRBV9 TGTGCCAGCAGCGCGGGACAGGGTCTGGCCTACGAGCAGTACTTC CASSAGQGLAYEQYF
- few TRBJ2-1 TRBV10-1 TGCGCCAGCAGTGAGGGGACTGGTCCCCTTTGGTATGAGCAGTTCTTC CASSEGTGPLWYEQFF
- once TRBJ1-2 TRBV12-3/TRBV12-4 TGTGCCAGCAGTTGGGGGGTCGGCTATGGCTACACCTTC CASSWGVGYGYTF
- many TRBJ2-2 TRBV5-4 TGTGCCAGCAGCTCATACACCGGGGAGCTGTTTTTT CASSSYTGELFF
TRBD1 - TRBJ1-3 TRBV30 TGTGCCTGGAGAGGGACAGGTACTAGCTCTGGAAACACCATATATTTT CAWRGTGTSSGNTIYF
- - TRBJ1-5 TRBV2 TGTGCCAGCAGAGATCCACAGGAGAATCAGCCCCAGCATTTT CASRDPQENQPQHF
- - TRBJ1-3 TRBV12-5 TGTGCTAGTGGTTTGGTAGAGGGGGCTGGAAACACCATATATTTT CASGLVEGAGNTIYF
- - TRBJ2-1 TRBV9 TGTGCCAGCAGCGCCCTGACTGACAATGAGCAGTTCTTC CASSALTDNEQFF
- - TRBJ1-1 TRBV19 TGTGCCAGCAAACCAGGCCTAAGGAACACTGAAGCTTTCTTT CASKPGLRNTEAFF
TRBD2 - TRBJ2-7 TRBV4-2 TGTGCCAGCAGCCAGGCTACTAGCGGGAGCTCCTACGAGCAGTACTTC CASSQATSGSSYEQYF
TRBD1 once TRBJ2-1 TRBV3-1/TRBV3-2 TGTGCCAGCAGCCAAGATCAGAGACAGGGGGGATACAATGAGCAGTTCTTC CASSQDQRQGGYNEQFF
- - TRBJ2-5 TRBV3-1/TRBV3-2 TGTGCCAGCAGCCAATACGGGACAACCCAGTACTTC CASSQYGTTQYF
TRBD2 - TRBJ2-7 TRBV19 TGTGCCAGTAGTCTAGGGACTAGCGGCTACGAGCAGTACTTC CASSLGTSGYEQYF
TRBD1 - TRBJ1-4 TRBV15 TGTGCCACCAGCACAAGGACAGGTGGGGCTGAAAAACTGTTTTTT CATSTRTGGAEKLFF
- - TRBJ2-3 TRBV18 TGTGCCAGCTCACCAGAGCCCCGGAGCACAGATACGCAGTATTTT CASSPEPRSTDTQYF
- - TRBJ2-3 TRBV2 TGTGCCAGCAGTGTATCCGATACGCAGTATTTT CASSVSDTQYF
- - TRBJ2-3 TRBV5-4 TGTGCCAGCAGGAGACAGGCCCTTGGCACAGATACGCAGTATTTT CASRRQALGTDTQYF
- - TRBJ1-5 TRBV18 TGTGCCAGCTCTCCCCGGGGGGGGGCTGAACGCAATCAGCCCCAGCATTTT CASSPRGGAERNQPQHF
TRBD2 - TRBJ2-1 TRBV5-1 TGCGCCAGCAGTTCCGGGACTAGCGGGACTTTCAATGAGCAGTTCTTC CASSSGTSGTFNEQFF
TRBD1 - TRBJ2-1 TRBV30 TGTGCCTGGAACGGACAGGGGTACAATGAGCAGTTCTTC CAWNGQGYNEQFF
- - TRBJ1-2 TRBV9 TGTGCCAGCAGCGCCGGAGGGCGTGTCTACACCTTC CASSAGGRVYTF
- - TRBJ2-7 TRBV30 TGTGCCTGGAGAGAGCGTCAGTACGAGCAGTACTTC CAWRERQYEQYF
- - TRBJ2-7 TRBV5-4 TGTGCCAGCAGCGCCGGGACTTCTTTCTACGAGCAGTACTTC CASSAGTSFYEQYF
- - TRBJ1-1 TRBV28 TGTGCCAGCAGTTTATTATTTGGAACTACGAACACTGAAGCTTTCTTT CASSLLFGTTNTEAFF
- - TRBJ2-1 TRBV6-2/TRBV6-3 TGTGCCAGCAGTTACATCAGTGAGCAGTTCTTC CASSYISEQFF
- - TRBJ2-7 TRBV6-2/TRBV6-3 TGTGCCAGCAGTTACTCTTCAGTTACCTTCTACGAGCAGTACTTC CASSYSSVTFYEQYF
- - TRBJ2-3 TRBV9 TGTGCCAGCAGCAGGGGCGGGATTGACACAGATACGCAGTATTTT CASSRGGIDTDTQYF
- - TRBJ1-3 TRBV9 TGTGCCAGCAGCGCCGCGACAGTAGGAAACACCATATATTTT CASSAATVGNTIYF
- many TRBJ1-1 TRBV18 TGTGCCAGCTCACCTTCCTCAGGGAATCGAGCTTTCTTT CASSPSSGNRAFF
- - TRBJ2-4 TRBV29-1 TGCAGCGTTGAAGGGGGAGGAGACGGCAAAAACATTCAGTACTTC CSVEGGGDGKNIQYF
TRBD1 - TRBJ1-1 TRBV2 TGTGCCAGCAGTAAAACAGGGGACACTGAAGCTTTCTTT CASSKTGDTEAFF
TRBD1 - TRBJ1-2 TRBV5-1 TGCGCCAGCAGCCCCGGGACAGGGCCCCGAGGCTACACCTTC CASSPGTGPRGYTF
TRBD1 - TRBJ1-2 TRBV4-2 TGTGCCAGCAGCCAAGGGGTCCGGGACAGGGGCTATGGCTACACCTTC CASSQGVRDRGYGYTF
TRBD1 - TRBJ2-7 TRBV4-2 TGTGCCAGCAGCCAAGTTCCGGGCCGACAGGGACCCTACGAGCAGTACTTC CASSQVPGRQGPYEQYF
TRBD1 - TRBJ2-2 TRBV18 TGTGCCAGCTCACCTTCGGGACAGGGGGCATACGGGGAGCTGTTTTTT CASSPSGQGAYGELFF
- - TRBJ1-1 TRBV12-5 TGTGCTAGTGATTATTTTGGAGGTCAGAACACTGAAGCTTTCTTT CASDYFGGQNTEAFF
- - TRBJ2-2 TRBV6-5 TGTGCCAGCAAACAGACCAACACCGGGGAGCTGTTTTTT CASKQTNTGELFF
TRBD2 - TRBJ2-3 TRBV15 TGTGCCACCAGGGCGGGAGAAAATACGCAGTATTTT CATRAGENTQYF
- - TRBJ2-2 TRBV30 TGTGCCTGGAGTGTGGGAAGGGGCACCGGGGAGCTGTTTTTT CAWSVGRGTGELFF
- - TRBJ2-7 TRBV14 TGTGCCAGCAGCCAAGACAGGGGTTACGAGCAGTACTTC CASSQDRGYEQYF
TRBD1 - TRBJ2-3 TRBV24-1 TGTGCCACCAGTGATAGGGGACAGGGGGACGATACGCAGTATTTT CATSDRGQGDDTQYF
- few TRBJ2-7 TRBV11-2 TGTGCCAGCAGCTTAAATCCGGGGGGCCCCGAGCAGTACTTC CASSLNPGGPEQYF
TRBD2 - TRBJ2-7 TRBV28 TGTGCCAGCAGTCCCACCGGACTAGCGGGAGCGAACGAGCAGTACTTC CASSPTGLAGANEQYF
TRBD2 - TRBJ2-1 TRBV11-3 TGTGCCAGCAGCACCCTAGCGGGAAATGAGCAGTTCTTC CASSTLAGNEQFF
TRBD2 - TRBJ2-1 TRBV10-3 TGTGCCATCAGTGAGTCGCCCGGTGGGACTAGCGGCATAAATGAGCAGTTCTTC CAISESPGGTSGINEQFF